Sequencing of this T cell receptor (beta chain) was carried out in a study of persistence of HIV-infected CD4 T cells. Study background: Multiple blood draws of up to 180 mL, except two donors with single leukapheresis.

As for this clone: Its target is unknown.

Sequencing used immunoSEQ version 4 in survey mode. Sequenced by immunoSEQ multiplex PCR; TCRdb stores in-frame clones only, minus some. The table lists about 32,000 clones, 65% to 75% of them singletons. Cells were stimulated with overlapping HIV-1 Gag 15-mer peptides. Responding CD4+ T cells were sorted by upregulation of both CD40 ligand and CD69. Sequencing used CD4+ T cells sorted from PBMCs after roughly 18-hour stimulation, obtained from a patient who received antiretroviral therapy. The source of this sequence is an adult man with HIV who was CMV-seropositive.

The CDR3: CASSLSLRREFYEQYF. The CDR3 DNA sequence: TGTGCCAGCAGTTTAAGTCTAAGAAGGGAGTTCTACGAGCAGTACTTC. The chain has TRBV27 and TRBJ2-7, with D tentatively TRBD2 (5 bases). This CDR3 has 16 residues. Trimming shortened V by 2 bases and J by 3 bases, and 17 bases separated the two germline ends. Looked up from germline, CDR1 is MNHEY and CDR2 is SMNVEV (reference sequence).